This note documents a single T cell receptor (beta chain) sequence. The antigen is not known. Donors were nominally healthy when sampled, though unrecorded immune exposures were likely. The data derive from a study of cytomegalovirus exposure and HLA in healthy donors. Regarding the study as a whole: V- and J-gene trimming in TCR beta was tied to a missense DCLRE1C variant by an analysis performed later. Per published reports, the classifier diagnosed cytomegalovirus status with high specificity and sensitivity. Presence/absence comparisons presumed near-even sequencing depth among donors.

This CDR3 spans 13 amino acids. Germline CDR1 MNHNS, CDR2 SASEGT. J was trimmed by 8 bases and V by 2 bases; bases with no gene match: 2. Both 60 Vbeta primers and 13 Jbeta primers went into the PCR. The protocol was immunoSEQ multiplex PCR, while the TCRdb copy is restricted to in-frame clones and leaves out a portion. The table lists about 150,000 clones, about two thirds of them singletons. The TCR comes from a young woman in good health and CMV-seronegative. The sequenced sample was PBMCs. The V and J genes are TRBV6-1 and TRBJ1-2, with 10 bases lining up with TRBD1. The CDR3 spells CASSETTGGGYTF. DNA for the CDR3: TGTGCCAGCAGTGAAACGACAGGGGGCGGCTACACCTTC.